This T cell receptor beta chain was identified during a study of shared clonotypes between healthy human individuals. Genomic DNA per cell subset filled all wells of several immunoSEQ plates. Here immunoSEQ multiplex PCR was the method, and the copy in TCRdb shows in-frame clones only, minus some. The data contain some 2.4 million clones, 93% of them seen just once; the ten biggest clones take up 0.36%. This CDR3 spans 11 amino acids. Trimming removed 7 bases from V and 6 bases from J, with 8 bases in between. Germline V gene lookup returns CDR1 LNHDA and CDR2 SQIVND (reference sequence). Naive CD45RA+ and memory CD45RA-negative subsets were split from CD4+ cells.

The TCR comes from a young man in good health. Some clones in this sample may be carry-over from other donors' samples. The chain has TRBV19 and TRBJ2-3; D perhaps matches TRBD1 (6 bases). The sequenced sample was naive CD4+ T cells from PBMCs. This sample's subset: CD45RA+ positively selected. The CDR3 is CASMRGDTQYF. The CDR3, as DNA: TGTGCCAGTATGAGGGGGGATACGCAGTATTTT.